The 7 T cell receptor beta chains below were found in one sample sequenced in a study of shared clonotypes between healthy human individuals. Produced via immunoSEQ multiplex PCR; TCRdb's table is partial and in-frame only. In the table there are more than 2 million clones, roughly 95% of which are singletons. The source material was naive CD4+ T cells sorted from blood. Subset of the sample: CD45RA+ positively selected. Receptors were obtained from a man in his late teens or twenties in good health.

CDR3 residues: CASSSPSGGAYEQYF. The CDR3 DNA follows: TGTGCCAGCAGTTCACCCAGCGGGGGGGCCTACGAGCAGTACTTC. This chain joins TRBV6-5 and TRBJ2-7, with 10 bases identical to TRBD2. The CDR3 is made up of 15 amino acids. V lost 4 bases, J lost 2 bases, and 5 bases stayed unmatched. Germline V gene lookup returns CDR1 MNHEY and CDR2 SVGAGI.

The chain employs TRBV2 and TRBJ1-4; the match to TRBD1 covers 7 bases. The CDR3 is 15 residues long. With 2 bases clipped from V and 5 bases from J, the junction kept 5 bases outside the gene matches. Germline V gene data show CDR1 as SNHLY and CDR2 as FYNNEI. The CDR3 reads CASSERGTANEKLFF. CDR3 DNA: TGTGCCAGCAGTGAAAGGGGGACAGCAAATGAAAAACTGTTTTTT.

CDR3 nucleotide sequence: TGTGCCAGCAGCTCGCTAACCGGACTAGTCCGCGTCTACAATGAGCAGTTCTTC. Residues: CASSSLTGLVRVYNEQFF. This chain joins TRBV7-8 and TRBJ2-1; 7 positions match TRBD2. The CDR3 length is 18 residues. CDR1 SGHVS and CDR2 FQNEAQ come from the germline V gene. Germline trimming cut 4 bases from V and 3 bases from J; bases unmatched to any gene: 15.

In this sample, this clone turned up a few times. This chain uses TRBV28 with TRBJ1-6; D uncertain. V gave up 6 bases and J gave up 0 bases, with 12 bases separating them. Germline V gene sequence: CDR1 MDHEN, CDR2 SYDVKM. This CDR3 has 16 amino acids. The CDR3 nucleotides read TGTGCCAGCAGCCTTTACCTGAGCTCCTATAATTCACCCCTCCACTTT. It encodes CASSLYLSSYNSPLHF.

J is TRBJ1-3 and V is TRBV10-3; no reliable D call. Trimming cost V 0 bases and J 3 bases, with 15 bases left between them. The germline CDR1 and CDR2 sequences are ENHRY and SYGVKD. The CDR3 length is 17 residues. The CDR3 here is CAISESISRADGNTIYF. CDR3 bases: TGTGCCATCAGTGAGTCGATCTCTAGGGCGGATGGAAACACCATATATTTT.

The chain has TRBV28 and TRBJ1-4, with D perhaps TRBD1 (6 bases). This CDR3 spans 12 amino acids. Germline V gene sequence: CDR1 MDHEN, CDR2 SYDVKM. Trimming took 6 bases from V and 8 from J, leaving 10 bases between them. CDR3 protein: CASRGAWEKLFF. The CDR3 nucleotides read TGTGCCAGCAGGGGGGCTTGGGAAAAACTGTTTTTT.

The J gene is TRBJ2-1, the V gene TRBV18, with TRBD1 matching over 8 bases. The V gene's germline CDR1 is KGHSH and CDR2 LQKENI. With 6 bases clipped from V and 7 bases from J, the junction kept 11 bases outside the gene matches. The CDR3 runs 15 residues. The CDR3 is CASSIGQGPWNEQFF. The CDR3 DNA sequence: TGTGCCAGCTCGATCGGACAGGGCCCTTGGAATGAGCAGTTCTTC.